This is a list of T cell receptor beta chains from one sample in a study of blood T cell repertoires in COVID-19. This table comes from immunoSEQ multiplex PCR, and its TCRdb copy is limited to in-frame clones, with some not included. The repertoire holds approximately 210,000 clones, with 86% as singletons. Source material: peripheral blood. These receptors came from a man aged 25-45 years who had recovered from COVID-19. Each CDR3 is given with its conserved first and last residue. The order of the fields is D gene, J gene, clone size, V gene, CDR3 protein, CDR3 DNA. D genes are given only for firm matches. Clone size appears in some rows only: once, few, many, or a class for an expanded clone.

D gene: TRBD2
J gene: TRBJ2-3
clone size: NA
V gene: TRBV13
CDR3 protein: CASSFSGGASDTQYF
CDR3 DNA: TGTGCCAGCAGCTTCAGCGGGGGGGCCTCGGATACGCAGTATTTT

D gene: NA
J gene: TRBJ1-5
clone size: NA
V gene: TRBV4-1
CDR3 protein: CASSQVHGSNQPQHF
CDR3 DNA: TGCGCCAGCAGCCAAGTTCACGGTAGCAATCAGCCCCAGCATTTT

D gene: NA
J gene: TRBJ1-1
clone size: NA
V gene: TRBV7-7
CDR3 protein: CASSLGDGHMTFF
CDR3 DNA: TGTGCCAGCAGCTTAGGCGATGGACATATGACTTTCTTT

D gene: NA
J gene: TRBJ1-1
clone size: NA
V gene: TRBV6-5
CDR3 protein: CASSYSTSGYRAFF
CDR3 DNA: TGTGCCAGCAGTTACTCCACTTCGGGGTATCGGGCTTTCTTT

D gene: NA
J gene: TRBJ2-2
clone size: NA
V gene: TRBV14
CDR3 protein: CASSRNMKPGELFF
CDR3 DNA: TGTGCCAGCAGCCGCAACATGAAACCCGGGGAGCTGTTTTTT

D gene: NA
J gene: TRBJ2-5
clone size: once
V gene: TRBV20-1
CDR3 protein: CSASWVAVQYF
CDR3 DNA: TGCAGTGCTAGTTGGGTAGCCGTCCAGTACTTC

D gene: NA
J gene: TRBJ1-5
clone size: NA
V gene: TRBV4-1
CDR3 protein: CASSQSLGSAQPQHF
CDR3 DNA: TGCGCCAGCAGCCAAAGCCTCGGGTCGGCCCAGCCCCAGCATTTT

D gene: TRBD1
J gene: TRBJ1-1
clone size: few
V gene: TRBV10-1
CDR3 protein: CASSLGTGGVEAFF
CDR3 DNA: TGCGCCAGCAGCCTTGGGACAGGGGGGGTTGAAGCTTTCTTT

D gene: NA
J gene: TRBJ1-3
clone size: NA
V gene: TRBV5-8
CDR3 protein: CASSFLSGNTIYF
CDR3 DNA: TGTGCCAGCAGCTTCCTCTCTGGAAACACCATATATTTT

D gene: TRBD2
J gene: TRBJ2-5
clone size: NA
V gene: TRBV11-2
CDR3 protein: CASSLDPAGDLTQYF
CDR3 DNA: TGTGCCAGCAGCTTAGACCCAGCGGGGGATTTGACCCAGTACTTC

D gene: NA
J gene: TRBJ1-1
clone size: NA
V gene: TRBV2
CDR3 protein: CASSPGGVIENTEAFF
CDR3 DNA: TGTGCCAGCAGTCCCGGGGGGGTAATAGAGAACACTGAAGCTTTCTTT

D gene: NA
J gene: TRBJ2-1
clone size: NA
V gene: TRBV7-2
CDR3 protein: CASSPGIYNEQFF
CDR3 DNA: TGTGCCAGCAGCCCGGGGATCTACAATGAGCAGTTCTTC

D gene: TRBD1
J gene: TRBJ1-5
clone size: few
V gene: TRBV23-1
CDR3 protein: CASTRRGQGTNQPQHF
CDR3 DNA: TGCGCCAGCACCCGACGGGGACAGGGGACCAATCAGCCCCAGCATTTT

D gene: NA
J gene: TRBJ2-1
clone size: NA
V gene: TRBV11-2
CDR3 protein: CASSFSVRRAGSSYNEQFF
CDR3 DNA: TGTGCCAGCAGCTTCAGCGTCCGTCGTGCGGGGAGCTCCTACAATGAGCAGTTCTTC

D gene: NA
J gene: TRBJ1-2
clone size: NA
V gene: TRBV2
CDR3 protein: CASSGEGYGVYGYTF
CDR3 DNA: TGTGCCAGCAGTGGGGAGGGCTACGGAGTCTATGGCTACACCTTC

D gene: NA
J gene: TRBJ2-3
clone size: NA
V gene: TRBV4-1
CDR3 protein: CASSQEVDSGRDTQYF
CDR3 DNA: TGCGCCAGCAGCCAAGAAGTGGACTCGGGGAGGGATACGCAGTATTTT

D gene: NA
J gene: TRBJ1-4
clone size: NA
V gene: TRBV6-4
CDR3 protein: CASRDTATNEKLFF
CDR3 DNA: TGTGCCAGCCGGGACACCGCAACTAATGAAAAACTGTTTTTT

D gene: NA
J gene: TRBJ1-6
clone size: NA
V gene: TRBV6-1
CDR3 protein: CASSDPMSPLHF
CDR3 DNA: TGTGCCAGCAGTGATCCAATGTCACCCCTCCACTTT

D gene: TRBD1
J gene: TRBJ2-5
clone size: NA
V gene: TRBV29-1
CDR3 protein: CSVERQGAGETQYF
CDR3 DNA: TGCAGCGTTGAACGACAGGGGGCTGGCGAGACCCAGTACTTC

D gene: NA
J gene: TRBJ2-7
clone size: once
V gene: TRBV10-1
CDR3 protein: CASSESLTVTKTIGIRYEQYF
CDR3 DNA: TGCGCCAGCAGTGAGAGTCTTACAGTGACCAAAACGATAGGTATCAGATACGAGCAGTACTTC

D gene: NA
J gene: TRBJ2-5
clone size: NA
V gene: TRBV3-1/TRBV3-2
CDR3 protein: CASSQTRETQYF
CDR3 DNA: TGTGCCAGCAGCCAGACTCGGGAGACCCAGTACTTC

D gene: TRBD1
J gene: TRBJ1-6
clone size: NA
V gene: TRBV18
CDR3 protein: CASSPGTGNTRSSPLHF
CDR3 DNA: TGTGCCAGCTCACCAGGGACAGGCAACACTAGAAGTTCACCCCTCCACTTT

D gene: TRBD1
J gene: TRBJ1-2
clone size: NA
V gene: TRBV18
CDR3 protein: CASSPGQNYGYTF
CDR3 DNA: TGTGCCAGCTCACCGGGACAGAACTATGGCTACACCTTC

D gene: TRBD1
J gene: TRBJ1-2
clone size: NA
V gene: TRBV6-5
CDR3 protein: CASSRDRGPGYGYTF
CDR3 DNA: TGTGCCAGCAGCAGGGACAGGGGGCCGGGATATGGCTACACCTTC

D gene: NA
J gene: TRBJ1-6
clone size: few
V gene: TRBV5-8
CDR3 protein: CASSLFLWAGTYNSPLHF
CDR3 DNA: TGTGCCAGCAGCTTGTTTCTTTGGGCGGGGACTTATAATTCACCCCTCCACTTT

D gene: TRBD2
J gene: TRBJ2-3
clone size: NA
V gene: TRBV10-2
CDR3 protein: CASSESGRGGLDTQYF
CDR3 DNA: TGCGCCAGCAGTGAGAGTGGGCGGGGGGGGCTAGATACGCAGTATTTT

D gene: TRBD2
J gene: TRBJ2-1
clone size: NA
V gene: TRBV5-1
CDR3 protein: CASSTGLAGFYNEQFF
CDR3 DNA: TGCGCCAGCAGCACGGGACTAGCGGGGTTTTACAATGAGCAGTTCTTC

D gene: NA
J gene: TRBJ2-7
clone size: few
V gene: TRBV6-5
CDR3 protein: CASSSQALSYEQYF
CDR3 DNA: TGTGCCAGCAGTTCACAGGCCCTCTCCTACGAGCAGTACTTC

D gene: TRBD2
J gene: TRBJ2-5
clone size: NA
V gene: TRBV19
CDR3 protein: CASKERGKETQYF
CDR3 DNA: TGTGCCAGTAAGGAGCGGGGAAAAGAGACCCAGTACTTC

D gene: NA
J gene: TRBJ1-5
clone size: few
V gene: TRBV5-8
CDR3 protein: CASSLAGLDQPQHF
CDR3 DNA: TGTGCCAGCAGCTTAGCGGGGCTCGATCAGCCCCAGCATTTT

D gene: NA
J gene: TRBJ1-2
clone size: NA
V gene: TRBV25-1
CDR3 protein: CASSEYGDGYTF
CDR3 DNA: TGTGCCAGCAGTGAATACGGAGATGGCTACACCTTC

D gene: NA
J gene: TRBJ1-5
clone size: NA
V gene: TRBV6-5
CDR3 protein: CASSYYKPSDQPQHF
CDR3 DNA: TGTGCCAGCAGTTACTATAAACCATCGGATCAGCCCCAGCATTTT

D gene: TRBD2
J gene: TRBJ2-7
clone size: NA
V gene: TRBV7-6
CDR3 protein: CASSSPGLAGDSYEQYF
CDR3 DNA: TGTGCCAGCAGCTCCCCGGGACTAGCGGGGGACTCCTACGAGCAGTACTTC

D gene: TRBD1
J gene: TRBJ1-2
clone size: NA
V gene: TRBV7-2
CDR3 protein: CASSFARGLYGYTF
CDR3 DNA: TGTGCCAGCAGCTTTGCCAGGGGGCTCTATGGCTACACCTTC

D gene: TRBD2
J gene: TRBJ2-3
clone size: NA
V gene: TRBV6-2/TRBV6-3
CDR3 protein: CASSYRLAGEYTDTQYF
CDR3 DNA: TGTGCCAGCAGTTACCGACTAGCGGGGGAGTACACAGATACGCAGTATTTT

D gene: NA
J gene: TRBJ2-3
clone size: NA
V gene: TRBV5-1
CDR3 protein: CASSLVGDTQYF
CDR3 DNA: TGCGCCAGCAGCTTGGTGGGCGATACGCAGTATTTT

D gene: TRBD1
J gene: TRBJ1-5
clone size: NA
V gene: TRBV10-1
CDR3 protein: CASSGRQGVRGQPQHF
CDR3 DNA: TGCGCCAGCAGTGGACGACAGGGGGTTAGAGGTCAGCCCCAGCATTTT

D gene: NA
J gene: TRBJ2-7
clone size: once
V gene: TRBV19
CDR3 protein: CASSIGPGREQYF
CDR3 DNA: TGTGCCAGTAGTATAGGGCCAGGGCGGGAGCAGTACTTC

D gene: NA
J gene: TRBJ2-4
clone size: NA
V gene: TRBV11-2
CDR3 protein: CASSLDRLAKNIQYF
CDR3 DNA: TGTGCCAGCAGCTTAGACAGACTAGCCAAAAACATTCAGTACTTC

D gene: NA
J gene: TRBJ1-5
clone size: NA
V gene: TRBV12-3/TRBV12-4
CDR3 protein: CASTSDRYQPQHF
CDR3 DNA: TGTGCCAGCACCTCTGACAGATATCAGCCCCAGCATTTT